This T cell receptor (beta chain) derives from a study of blood T cell repertoires in COVID-19. Overall study context: Acute and convalescent COVID-19 samples came from the United States, Italy and Spain. Nucleic acid was either cDNA or gDNA, and it came from T cells, B-cell-depleted T cells, or PBMCs.

V was shortened by 7 bases and J by 14 bases, with 19 bases between the two germline ends. The CDR3 covers 12 residues. Germline V gene sequence: CDR1 MNHEY, CDR2 SVGAGI. TCRdb's table, derived via immunoSEQ multiplex PCR, lists solely in-frame clones and lacks some. In the table there are 65,000 to 70,000 clones, approximately 91% of which are singletons. The clonotype was recovered from a human donor with active COVID-19. The donor label of this sample is uncertain. The chain employs TRBV6-5 and TRBJ2-3; weak D call: TRBD1 (6 bases). Sequenced sample: peripheral blood. Here the CDR3 DNA reads TGTGCCAGCACCGACACAACAGGGTACAGGTATTTT. Its translation: CASTDTTGYRYF.